This is a list of T cell receptor beta chains from one sample in a study of T cells after yellow fever vaccination. Via MiXCR, TCRdb re-called the 5' RACE reads, giving one row per CDR3 protein. The sample shows about 340,000 distinct CDR3 sequences, roughly 4.3% of them seen only once. The material sequenced was PBMCs, taken 5 days after the yellow fever booster vaccination. The receptors stem from a man between 18 and 29 years old who received the YFV17D yellow fever vaccine. Each CDR3 is given with its conserved first and last residue. D genes are given only for firm matches. The size of a clone is reported for some rows only, either as once, few or many, or as a class for expanded clones.

abundance: few
v_gene: TRBV4-2
j_gene: TRBJ1-6
d_gene: -
CDR3nt: TGTGCCAGCAGCCAAGAAACGGGGCGGCAGAATTCACCCCTCCACTTT
CDR3aa: CASSQETGRQNSPLHF

abundance: many
v_gene: TRBV5-1
j_gene: TRBJ2-3
d_gene: TRBD1
CDR3nt: TGCGCCAGCAGCTTGGCCAAGTTGTGGGACAGGGCTCCGCCAGATACGCAGTATTTT
CDR3aa: CASSLAKLWDRAPPDTQYF

abundance: many
v_gene: TRBV6-5
j_gene: TRBJ2-7
d_gene: TRBD1
CDR3nt: TGTGCCAGCAGACGAAACAGGGGGCGCAGCCACGAGCAGTACTTC
CDR3aa: CASRRNRGRSHEQYF

abundance: -
v_gene: TRBV6-5
j_gene: TRBJ2-5
d_gene: TRBD1
CDR3nt: TGTGCCAGCGGGGGACAGAAAGAGACCCAGTACTTC
CDR3aa: CASGGQKETQYF

abundance: -
v_gene: TRBV6-2/TRBV6-3
j_gene: TRBJ1-1
d_gene: TRBD1
CDR3nt: TGTGCCAGCAGTTACTTCGGACAGGGTGAAGCTTTCTTT
CDR3aa: CASSYFGQGEAFF

abundance: many
v_gene: TRBV5-1
j_gene: TRBJ1-4
d_gene: -
CDR3nt: TGCGCCAGCAGCTTGGCTGGGCGGGATGAAAAACTGTTTTTT
CDR3aa: CASSLAGRDEKLFF

abundance: few
v_gene: TRBV12-3/TRBV12-4
j_gene: TRBJ1-5
d_gene: -
CDR3nt: TGTGCCAGCAGCATAGGGGGATGGGAACAGCCCCAGCATTTT
CDR3aa: CASSIGGWEQPQHF

abundance: many
v_gene: TRBV20-1
j_gene: TRBJ2-2
d_gene: TRBD2
CDR3nt: TGCAGTGCTAGCGGCCCGGGACTAGGCAACACCGGGGAGCTGTTTTTT
CDR3aa: CSASGPGLGNTGELFF

abundance: many
v_gene: TRBV12-3/TRBV12-4
j_gene: TRBJ2-7
d_gene: TRBD1
CDR3nt: TGTGCCAGCAGTTTCGGGACAGGGGGCTACGAGCAGTACTTC
CDR3aa: CASSFGTGGYEQYF

abundance: -
v_gene: TRBV13
j_gene: TRBJ2-7
d_gene: -
CDR3nt: TGTGCCAGCAGCCAGAGGACAGAGGAGCAGTACTTC
CDR3aa: CASSQRTEEQYF

abundance: few
v_gene: TRBV20-1
j_gene: TRBJ1-2
d_gene: -
CDR3nt: TGCAGTGGACCTCAGGGTTTTGGCTACACCTTC
CDR3aa: CSGPQGFGYTF

abundance: few
v_gene: TRBV12-3/TRBV12-4
j_gene: TRBJ1-1
d_gene: -
CDR3nt: TGTGCCAGCAGTTTACGGGGGCTTGAAGCTTTCTTT
CDR3aa: CASSLRGLEAFF

abundance: many
v_gene: TRBV29-1
j_gene: TRBJ2-2
d_gene: -
CDR3nt: TGCAGCGCTAGGGGGGGGCTCTCCCGGGAGCTGTTTTTT
CDR3aa: CSARGGLSRELFF

abundance: -
v_gene: TRBV7-9
j_gene: TRBJ1-6
d_gene: -
CDR3nt: TGTGCCAGCAGACTCCGGGGCGCGAATTCACCCCTCCACTTT
CDR3aa: CASRLRGANSPLHF

abundance: many
v_gene: TRBV12-3/TRBV12-4
j_gene: TRBJ1-1
d_gene: TRBD1
CDR3nt: TGTGCCAGCAAGGACAGGGCGGCTGAAGCTTTCTTT
CDR3aa: CASKDRAAEAFF

abundance: many
v_gene: TRBV18
j_gene: TRBJ2-7
d_gene: -
CDR3nt: TGTGCCAGCTCAAACTCCTACGAGCAGTACTTC
CDR3aa: CASSNSYEQYF

abundance: -
v_gene: TRBV9
j_gene: TRBJ2-3
d_gene: -
CDR3nt: TGTGCCAGCAGCGTAGAGGGGGGATACAACACAGATACGCAGTATTTT
CDR3aa: CASSVEGGYNTDTQYF

abundance: few
v_gene: TRBV27
j_gene: TRBJ2-6
d_gene: -
CDR3nt: TGTGCCAGCAGTTTAGGGTCCACAGGAACCAACGTCCTGACTTTC
CDR3aa: CASSLGSTGTNVLTF

abundance: -
v_gene: TRBV18
j_gene: TRBJ2-3
d_gene: -
CDR3nt: TGTGCCAGCTCACCGGAACAGTCCACAGATACGCAGTATTTT
CDR3aa: CASSPEQSTDTQYF

abundance: many
v_gene: TRBV2
j_gene: TRBJ1-2
d_gene: -
CDR3nt: TGTGCCAGCAGTCGGGAGGGGGATTTCGCTAACTATGGCTACACCTTC
CDR3aa: CASSREGDFANYGYTF

abundance: few
v_gene: TRBV20-1
j_gene: TRBJ2-2
d_gene: -
CDR3nt: TGCAGTGCTAGGGGGCGGGGAAACACCGGGGAGCTGTTTTTT
CDR3aa: CSARGRGNTGELFF

abundance: -
v_gene: TRBV29-1
j_gene: TRBJ2-1
d_gene: -
CDR3nt: TGCAGCGTTGCCCTTGTTTGGGGGGCGGGTAATGAGCAGTTCTTC
CDR3aa: CSVALVWGAGNEQFF

abundance: many
v_gene: TRBV15
j_gene: TRBJ1-1
d_gene: -
CDR3nt: TGTGCCACCAGCGGCCCCAGGGGTTATGACACTGAAGCTTTCTTT
CDR3aa: CATSGPRGYDTEAFF

abundance: -
v_gene: TRBV29-1
j_gene: TRBJ1-2
d_gene: -
CDR3nt: TGCAGCGTTTCCCCGGGGGGGATTGGCTACACCTTC
CDR3aa: CSVSPGGIGYTF

abundance: few
v_gene: TRBV12-3/TRBV12-4
j_gene: TRBJ2-1
d_gene: -
CDR3nt: TGTGCCAGCAGTCCGGGGGCGCCTTCCTACAATGAGCAGTTCTTC
CDR3aa: CASSPGAPSYNEQFF

abundance: few
v_gene: TRBV7-9
j_gene: TRBJ2-3
d_gene: -
CDR3nt: TGTGCCAGCAGCTTAAGGCCAGGGGAAATCGGCACAGATACGCAGTATTTT
CDR3aa: CASSLRPGEIGTDTQYF

abundance: few
v_gene: TRBV6-5
j_gene: TRBJ1-3
d_gene: TRBD1
CDR3nt: TGTGCCAGCAGACGTACAGGGGCATACACCATATATTTT
CDR3aa: CASRRTGAYTIYF

abundance: many
v_gene: TRBV4-1
j_gene: TRBJ2-2
d_gene: -
CDR3nt: TGCGCCTCACGGGGACTCAACACCGGGGAGCTGTTTTTT
CDR3aa: CASRGLNTGELFF

abundance: few
v_gene: TRBV7-9
j_gene: TRBJ2-2
d_gene: -
CDR3nt: TGTGCCAGCAGCTTTACAGCGAACACCGGGGAGCTGTTTTTT
CDR3aa: CASSFTANTGELFF

abundance: many
v_gene: TRBV5-1
j_gene: TRBJ1-2
d_gene: -
CDR3nt: TGCGCCAGCAGCCAAGGGACGGTAGTTGGCTACACCTTC
CDR3aa: CASSQGTVVGYTF

abundance: many
v_gene: TRBV4-3
j_gene: TRBJ2-3
d_gene: -
CDR3nt: TGCGCCAGCAGCCAAGACTTAGGTGGAGATACGCAGTATTTT
CDR3aa: CASSQDLGGDTQYF

abundance: -
v_gene: TRBV6-6
j_gene: TRBJ1-5
d_gene: -
CDR3nt: TGTGCCAGCAGTAACCTAAGGCAGGGTAGGAGACAGCCCCAGCATTTT
CDR3aa: CASSNLRQGRRQPQHF

abundance: few
v_gene: TRBV7-9
j_gene: TRBJ1-1
d_gene: -
CDR3nt: TGTGCCAGCAGCTTAGGATCGGCGCGACTCACTGAAGCTTTCTTT
CDR3aa: CASSLGSARLTEAFF

abundance: few
v_gene: TRBV15
j_gene: TRBJ2-1
d_gene: TRBD1
CDR3nt: TGTGCCACCAGCAGGGGACAGGGGGCCTACAATGAGCAGTTCTTC
CDR3aa: CATSRGQGAYNEQFF

abundance: many
v_gene: TRBV5-6
j_gene: TRBJ2-6
d_gene: -
CDR3nt: TGTGCCAGCAGCCTGAGAATAGGGGGCGGGGTCGACGTCCTGACTTTC
CDR3aa: CASSLRIGGGVDVLTF

abundance: -
v_gene: TRBV30
j_gene: TRBJ2-3
d_gene: -
CDR3nt: TGTGCCTGGAGCAGGGGTTCGACAGATACGCAGTATTTT
CDR3aa: CAWSRGSTDTQYF

abundance: many
v_gene: TRBV5-1
j_gene: TRBJ2-5
d_gene: TRBD1
CDR3nt: TGCGCCAGCACCCCAGGGGGCGGGATACGAAAGACCCAGTACTTC
CDR3aa: CASTPGGGIRKTQYF

abundance: many
v_gene: TRBV11-2
j_gene: TRBJ2-7
d_gene: -
CDR3nt: TGTGCCAGCAGCTTGCGACCTCCACGCTACGAGCAGTACTTC
CDR3aa: CASSLRPPRYEQYF